The clone carrying this T cell receptor beta chain was observed a handful of times. Its antigen is undetermined. The data were taken from a study of CD8+ T cells in alopecia areata. Study overall: Tofacitinib therapy took 6 to 18 months; 6 months off drug came after.

The treatment here: oral pan-JAK inhibitor, 5-10 mg twice daily. The authors extracted RNA and reverse transcribed it into cDNA as the sequencing template. Sequencing was performed with immunoSEQ multiplex PCR; in TCRdb, only in-frame clones are kept and a portion is missing. The sample records 150,000 to 200,000 clones, about 65% being singletons. Study-wide findings and caveats: There were many expanded lesional clones persisting in scalp and blood during tofacitinib.

The sample was CD4+ T cells sorted from blood, taken between weeks 47 and 50, from a patient treated with tofacitinib. This TCR came from a human donor with alopecia areata.

CDR3 in amino acids: CASSAGTSGYEQYF. The CDR3 bases are TGTGCCAGCAGCGCCGGGACTAGCGGTTACGAGCAGTACTTC. This chain uses TRBV7-9 with TRBJ2-7, with 11 bases lining up with TRBD2. The germline gives CDR1 SEHNR, CDR2 FQNEAQ (reference sequence). V was pared by 5 bases and J by 4 bases, with 4 bases of the junction left unmatched. This CDR3 comprises 14 residues.